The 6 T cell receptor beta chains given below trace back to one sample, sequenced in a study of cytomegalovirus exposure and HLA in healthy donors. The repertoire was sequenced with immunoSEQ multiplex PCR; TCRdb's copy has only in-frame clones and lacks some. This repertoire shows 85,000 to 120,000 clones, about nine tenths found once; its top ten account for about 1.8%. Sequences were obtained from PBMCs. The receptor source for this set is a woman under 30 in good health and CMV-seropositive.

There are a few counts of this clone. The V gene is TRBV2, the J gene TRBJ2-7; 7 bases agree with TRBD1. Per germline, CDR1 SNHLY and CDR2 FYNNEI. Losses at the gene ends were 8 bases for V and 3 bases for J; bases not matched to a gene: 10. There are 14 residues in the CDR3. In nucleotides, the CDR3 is TGTGCCAGCCAGCAGGGGGTGTTGCTCTACGAGCAGTACTTC. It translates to CASQQGVLLYEQYF.

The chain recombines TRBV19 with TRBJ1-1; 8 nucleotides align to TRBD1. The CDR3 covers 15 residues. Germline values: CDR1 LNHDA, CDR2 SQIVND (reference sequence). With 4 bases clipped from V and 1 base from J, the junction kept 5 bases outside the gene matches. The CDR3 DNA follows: TGTGCCAGTAGTACCCCGGACAGGGCGAACACTGAAGCTTTCTTT. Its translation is CASSTPDRANTEAFF.

The CDR3: CASSFSGQVHAHNYGYTF. CDR3 bases: TGTGCCAGCAGTTTCTCGGGACAGGTACATGCGCATAACTATGGCTACACCTTC. J is TRBJ1-2 and V is TRBV27; 8 nucleotides line up with TRBD1. V was pared by 3 bases and J by 1 base, with 13 bases of the junction left unmatched. Germline values: CDR1 MNHEY, CDR2 SMNVEV (reference sequence). The CDR3 extends over 18 amino acids.

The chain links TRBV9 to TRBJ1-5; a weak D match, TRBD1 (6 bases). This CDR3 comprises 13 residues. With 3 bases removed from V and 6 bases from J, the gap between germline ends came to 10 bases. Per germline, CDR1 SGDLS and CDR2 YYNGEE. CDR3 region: CASSDREGQPQHF. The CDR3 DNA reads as TGTGCCAGCAGCGACAGGGAAGGTCAGCCCCAGCATTTT.

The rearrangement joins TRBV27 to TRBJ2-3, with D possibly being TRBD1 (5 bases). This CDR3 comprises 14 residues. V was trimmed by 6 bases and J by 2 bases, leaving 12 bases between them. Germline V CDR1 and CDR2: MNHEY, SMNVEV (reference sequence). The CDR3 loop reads CASSKGLVTDTQYF. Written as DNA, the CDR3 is TGTGCCAGCAGCAAGGGGCTGGTCACAGATACGCAGTATTTT.

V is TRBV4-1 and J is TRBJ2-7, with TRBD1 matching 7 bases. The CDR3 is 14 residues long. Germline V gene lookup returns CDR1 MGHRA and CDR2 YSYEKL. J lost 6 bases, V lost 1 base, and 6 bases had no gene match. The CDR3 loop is CASSQGEGGGEQYF. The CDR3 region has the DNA TGCGCCAGCAGCCAAGGCGAAGGGGGCGGCGAGCAGTACTTC.